This T cell receptor beta chain was identified during a study of siplizumab effects on memory and regulatory T cells. Study-wide results and limits: Mappable CD4+ clones that were alloreactive averaged 68.8% Treg-derived with siplizumab versus roughly 25% in controls. Roughly 80-95% of proliferating CD4+ or CD8+ clones defied assignment to a naive or memory phenotype.

Assays captured about 10^5 TCR templates per sample. Generated by immunoSEQ multiplex PCR, the TCRdb table keeps only in-frame clones and is missing some. Seen here are about 100,000 clones, approximately 94% observed once, and the top ten hold approximately 1.5%. About this clone: What it binds is unknown.

The CDR3 is made up of 17 amino acids. Germline CDR1 and CDR2: SEHNR and FQNEAQ (reference sequence). The V segment lost 4 bases and the J segment 3 bases; nucleotides outside the gene matches: 5. Input material: non-Treg CD4+ T cells sorted from blood. The chain couples TRBV7-9 to TRBJ2-2; 13 bases align to TRBD2. The origin of this receptor is a human donor in good health. CDR3 nucleotides: TGTGCCAGCAGCTCGCCCGGACTAGCGGGAGACACCGGGGAGCTGTTTTTT. Protein sequence: CASSSPGLAGDTGELFF.